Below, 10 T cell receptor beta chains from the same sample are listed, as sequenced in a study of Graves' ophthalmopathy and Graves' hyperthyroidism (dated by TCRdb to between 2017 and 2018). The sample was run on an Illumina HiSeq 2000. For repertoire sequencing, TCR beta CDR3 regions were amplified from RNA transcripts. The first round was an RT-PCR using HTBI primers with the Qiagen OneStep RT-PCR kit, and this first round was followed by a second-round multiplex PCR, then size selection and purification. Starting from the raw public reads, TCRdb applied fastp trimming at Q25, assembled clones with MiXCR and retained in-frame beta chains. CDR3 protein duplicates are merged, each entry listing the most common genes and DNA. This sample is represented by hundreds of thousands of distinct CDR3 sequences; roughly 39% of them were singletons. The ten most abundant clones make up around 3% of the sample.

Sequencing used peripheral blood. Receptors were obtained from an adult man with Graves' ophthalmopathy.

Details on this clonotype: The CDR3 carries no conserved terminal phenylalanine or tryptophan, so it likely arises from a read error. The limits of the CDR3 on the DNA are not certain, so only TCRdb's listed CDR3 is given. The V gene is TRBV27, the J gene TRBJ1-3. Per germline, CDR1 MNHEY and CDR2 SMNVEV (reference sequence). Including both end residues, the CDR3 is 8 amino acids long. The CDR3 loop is CASSTILA.

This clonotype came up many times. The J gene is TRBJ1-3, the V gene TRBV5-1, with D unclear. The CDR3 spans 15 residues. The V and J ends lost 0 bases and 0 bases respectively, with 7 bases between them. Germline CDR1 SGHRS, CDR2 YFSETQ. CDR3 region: CASSLAGFSGNTIYF. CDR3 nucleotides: TGCGCCAGCAGCTTGGCGGGTTTCTCTGGAAACACCATATATTTT.

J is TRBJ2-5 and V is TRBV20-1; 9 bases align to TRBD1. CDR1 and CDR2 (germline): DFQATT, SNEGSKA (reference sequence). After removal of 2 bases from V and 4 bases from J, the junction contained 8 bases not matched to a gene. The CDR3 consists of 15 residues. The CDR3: CSARLRDRVRETQYF. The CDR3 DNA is TGCAGTGCTAGACTCCGGGACAGGGTGAGAGAGACCCAGTACTTC.

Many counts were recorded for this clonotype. The CDR3 sequence: CASSRIDPGVTEAFF. In nucleotides, the CDR3 is TGTGCCAGCAGCCGAATCGATCCTGGGGTCACTGAAGCTTTCTTT. The chain carries TRBV7-2 and TRBJ1-1; no definite D call. Germline V gene sequence: CDR1 SGHTA, CDR2 FQGNSA. V was cut by 5 bases and J by 4 bases, with 17 bases left in between. The CDR3 runs to 15 residues.

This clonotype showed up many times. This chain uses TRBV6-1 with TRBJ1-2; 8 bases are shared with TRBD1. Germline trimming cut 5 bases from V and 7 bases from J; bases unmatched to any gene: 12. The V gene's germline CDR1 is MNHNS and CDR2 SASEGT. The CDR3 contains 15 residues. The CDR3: CASSPNLQGERGYTF. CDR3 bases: TGTGCCAGCAGTCCGAACCTACAGGGGGAACGTGGCTACACCTTC.

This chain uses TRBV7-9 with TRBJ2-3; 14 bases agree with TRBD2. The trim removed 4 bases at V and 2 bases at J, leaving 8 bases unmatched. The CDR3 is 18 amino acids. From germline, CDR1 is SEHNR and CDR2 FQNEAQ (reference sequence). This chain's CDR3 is CASSSGTSGSEFTDTQYF. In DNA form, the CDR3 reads TGTGCCAGCAGCTCCGGGACTAGCGGGAGTGAGTTCACAGATACGCAGTATTTT.

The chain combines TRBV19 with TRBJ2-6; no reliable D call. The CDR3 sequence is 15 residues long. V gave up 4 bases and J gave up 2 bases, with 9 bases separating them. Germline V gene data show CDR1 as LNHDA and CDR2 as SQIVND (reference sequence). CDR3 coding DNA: TGTGCCAGTAGTAGCGGTCTAACTGGGGCCAACGTCCTGACTTTC. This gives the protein CASSSGLTGANVLTF.

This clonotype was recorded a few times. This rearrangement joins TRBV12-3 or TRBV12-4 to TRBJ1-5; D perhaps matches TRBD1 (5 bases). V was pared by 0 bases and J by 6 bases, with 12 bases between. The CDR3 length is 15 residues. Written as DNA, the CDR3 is TGTGCCAGCAGTTTAGCGCTTGGGGCGGCTCAGCCCCAGCATTTT. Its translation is CASSLALGAAQPQHF.

CDR3 residues: CASSYGDGGYTF. The CDR3 nucleotides are TGTGCCAGCAGTTACGGGGATGGCGGCTACACCTTC. This rearrangement joins TRBV6-5 to TRBJ1-2; no reliable D call. CDR1 and CDR2 from the germline V gene are MNHEY and SVGAGI. The V gene lost 2 bases and the J gene lost 8 bases, with 9 bases spanning the gap. This CDR3 contains 12 residues.

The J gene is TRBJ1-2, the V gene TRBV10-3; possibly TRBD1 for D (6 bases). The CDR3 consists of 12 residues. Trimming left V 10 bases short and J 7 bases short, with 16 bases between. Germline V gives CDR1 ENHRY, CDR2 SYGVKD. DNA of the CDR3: TGTGCCAACACCGAGGGGGGCTCTGGCTACACCTTC. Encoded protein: CANTEGGSGYTF.